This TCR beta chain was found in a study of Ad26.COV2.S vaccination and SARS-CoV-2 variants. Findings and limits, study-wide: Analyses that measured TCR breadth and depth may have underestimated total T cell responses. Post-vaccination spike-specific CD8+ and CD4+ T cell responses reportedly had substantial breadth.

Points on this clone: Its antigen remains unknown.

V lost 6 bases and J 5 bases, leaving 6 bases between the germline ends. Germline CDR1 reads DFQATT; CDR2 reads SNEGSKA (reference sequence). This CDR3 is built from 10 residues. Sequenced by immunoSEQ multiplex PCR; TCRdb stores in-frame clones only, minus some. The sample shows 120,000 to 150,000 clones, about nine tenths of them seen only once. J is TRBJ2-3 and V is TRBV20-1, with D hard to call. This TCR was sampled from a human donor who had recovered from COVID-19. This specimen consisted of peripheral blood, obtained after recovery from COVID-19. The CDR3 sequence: CSAWGDTQYF. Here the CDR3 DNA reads TGCAGTGCCTGGGGAGATACGCAGTATTTT.